This T cell receptor (beta chain) was sequenced in a study of T cell responses to AZD1222 COVID-19 vaccine. Remarks on this clone: Its target is unknown.

The CDR3 consists of 15 residues. CDR1 is KGHSH, CDR2 LQKENI, per germline. The ends lost 0 bases at V and 8 bases at J; junction bases unmatched: 9. Whole-study results and caveats: Donors in the cohort were predominantly white British and more often female, and clonal diversity was possibly underestimated.

Sequencing was performed with immunoSEQ multiplex PCR; in TCRdb, only in-frame clones are kept and a portion is missing. The sample records approximately 150,000 clones, around 89% being singletons. The sample here was peripheral blood, taken 28 days after the second dose of the MenACWY control vaccine. V is TRBV18 and J is TRBJ1-2; TRBD1 agrees at 7 bases. The receptor was derived from an adult who received the MenACWY meningococcal vaccine as a control. This chain's CDR3 is CASSPPRTGEGGYTF. In nucleotides, the CDR3 is TGTGCCAGCTCACCACCGAGAACAGGGGAGGGCGGCTACACCTTC.